These 26 T cell receptor beta chains were all obtained from the same sample, sequenced in a study of vaccination and CD4 T cells after COVID-19. This sample's treatment: approximately 10-day PBMC culture with coronavirus spike peptide pools or control peptides (ViraFEST assay). The Oncomine TCR Beta short-read assay generated sequence data from the DNA of cultured CD4+ T cells. Via MiXCR, TCRdb re-called the PCR reads, giving one row per CDR3 protein. Of 13,000 to 15,000 distinct CDR3 sequences in the sample, roughly 30% were seen once. Their cognate antigens are unknown. The sequencing here drew on CD4+ T cells from blood, cultured in vitro, taken after SARS-CoV-2 vaccination. Every receptor here comes from a human donor who had recovered from COVID-19.

This clonotype occurred a few times. This sequence joins TRBV19 and TRBJ1-2; D unclear. CDR3 length: 14 amino acids. Germline V gene lookup returns CDR1 LNHDA and CDR2 SQIVND (reference sequence). V gave up 8 bases and J gave up 0 bases, with 13 bases separating them. The CDR3 DNA is TGTGCCAGTTCCCTTCCAGGAACTAACTATGGCTACACCTTC. It is translated as CASSLPGTNYGYTF.

The DNA of the CDR3 is TGTGCCAGCAGCTGGAAGGGGTACGAGCAGTACTTC. The encoded protein is CASSWKGYEQYF. The rearrangement joins TRBV11-2 to TRBJ2-7; weak D call: TRBD1 (5 bases). CDR3 length: 12 amino acids. Germline loops: CDR1 SGHAT, CDR2 FQNNGV. The V gene lost 4 bases and the J gene lost 4 bases, with 8 bases spanning the gap.

This chain connects TRBV6-1 to TRBJ1-5, with D hard to call. Germline CDR1 reads MNHNS; CDR2 reads SASEGT. This CDR3 contains 11 residues. Trimming took off 6 bases at V and 9 bases at J, with 9 bases between the two ends. Here the CDR3 reads CASSPGRPQHF. As DNA, the CDR3 is TGTGCCAGCAGCCCCGGGAGGCCCCAGCATTTT.

V is TRBV20-1 and J is TRBJ1-2, with TRBD1 identical over 10 bases. CDR3 length: 15 residues. Germline V CDR1 and CDR2: DFQATT, SNEGSKA (reference sequence). V trimming: 0 bases; J trimming: 4 bases; junction bases outside the gene matches: 5. CDR3 loop: CSARDWGQGFYGYTF. In nucleotides, the CDR3 is TGCAGTGCTAGAGATTGGGGACAGGGGTTCTATGGCTACACCTTC.

The V and J genes are TRBV5-4 and TRBJ1-2; tentative D call: TRBD1 (5 bases). With 4 bases removed from V and 5 bases from J, the gap between germline ends came to 21 bases. Looked up from germline, CDR1 is SGHNT and CDR2 is YYREEE (reference sequence). The length of the CDR3 is 16 residues. Written as DNA, the CDR3 is TGTGCCAGCAGCAGGCAGACAGAAGGATTAAGTTATGGCTACACCTTC. Protein: CASSRQTEGLSYGYTF.

The rearrangement joins TRBV21-1 to TRBJ2-2; whether TRBD1, the table's D call, matches the DNA was not checked. TRBV21-1 is a recognized pseudogene. The CDR3 consists of 16 residues. The CDR3 region has the DNA TGTGCCAGCAGCTGTGTCGGCCAGGGAGACACCGGGGAGCTGTTTTTT. Its protein is CASSCVGQGDTGELFF.

This clonotype was found a few times. This chain connects TRBV6-1 to TRBJ1-2, with no clear D. Germline V gene sequence: CDR1 MNHNS, CDR2 SASEGT. Trimming cost V 0 bases and J 4 bases, with 15 bases left between them. The CDR3 totals 16 residues. The CDR3 region is CASSEAQAESGYGYTF. CDR3 nucleotides: TGTGCCAGCAGTGAAGCGCAGGCAGAGAGTGGCTATGGCTACACCTTC.

The V call is TRBV6-4, the J call TRBJ2-3; possibly TRBD2 for D (5 bases). This CDR3 spans 14 amino acids. Germline CDR1 reads MRHNA; CDR2 reads SNTAGT. Trimming took 2 bases from V and 8 from J, leaving 14 bases between them. CDR3 sequence reads: CASSDTLQRSTQYF. Here the CDR3 DNA reads TGTGCCAGCAGTGACACCCTGCAGCGGTCTACGCAGTATTTT.

This chain links TRBV5-4 with TRBJ2-5, with D uncertain. This CDR3 contains 12 residues. V gave up 4 bases and J gave up 5 bases, with 9 bases separating them. Germline-derived CDR1 and CDR2 are SGHNT and YYREEE (reference sequence). CDR3 loop: CASSQSGETQYF. DNA of the CDR3: TGTGCCAGCAGCCAGAGTGGGGAGACCCAGTACTTC. Together with reference TRBV5-4 and TRBJ2-5, the CDR3 gives the full variable domain: ETGVTQSPTHLIKTRGQQVTLRCSSQSGHNTVSWYQQALGQGPQFIFQYYREEENGRGNFPPRFSGLQFPNYSSELNVNALELDDSALYLCASSQSGETQYFGPGTRLLVL.

The table lists this clonotype with a count of one. At one of its ends the junction is not consistent with the germline gene, which may arise from a read error. This sequence joins TRBV28 and TRBJ1-1; D might be TRBD1 (6 bases). Looked up from germline, CDR1 is MDHEN and CDR2 is SYDVKM. The length of the CDR3 is 12 residues. Here the CDR3 DNA reads TGTGTCAGCAGTTTATTACAGGGTGAAGCTTTCTTT. Protein: CVSSLLQGEAFF.

V and J are TRBV15 and TRBJ2-1, with D possibly matching TRBD1 (6 bases). The ends were cut back, 2 bases at V and 9 bases at J, with 8 bases in the middle. From germline, CDR1 is LNHNV and CDR2 YYDKDF (reference sequence). The CDR3 covers 12 residues. The CDR3 nucleotides read TGTGCCACCAGCAGACAGGGGTCTGAGCAGTTCTTC. It codes for CATSRQGSEQFF.

CDR3 sequence (DNA): TGTGCCAGCAGTTTGGACAGGGGAAGTAACTATGGCTACACCTTC. As protein: CASSLDRGSNYGYTF. The J gene is TRBJ1-2, the V gene TRBV28; 9 bases map to TRBD1. J lost 1 base, V lost 3 bases, and 3 bases had no gene match. This CDR3 is built from 15 residues. Germline V gene sequence: CDR1 MDHEN, CDR2 SYDVKM.

The rearrangement links TRBV28 to TRBJ2-7; 10 bases fit TRBD2. CDR3 size: 17 residues. The germline CDR1 and CDR2 sequences are MDHEN and SYDVKM. The V gene end was trimmed by 1 base and the J gene end by 6 bases; junction bases not matched to a gene: 12. The CDR3 loop is CASSLSRRASGRSEQYF. CDR3 sequence (DNA): TGTGCCAGCAGTTTATCCCGCCGGGCTAGCGGGAGATCCGAGCAGTACTTC.

This chain uses TRBV7-3 with TRBJ2-3; D not resolved. This CDR3 comprises 15 residues. Trimming pared 0 bases from V and 2 bases from J, leaving 9 bases between. The germline CDR1 and CDR2 sequences are SGHTA and FQGTGA. The CDR3 sequence is CASSLTWQSTDTQYF. CDR3 coding DNA: TGTGCCAGCAGCTTAACCTGGCAGTCCACAGATACGCAGTATTTT.

This clonotype was seen once. J is TRBJ2-2 and V is TRBV12-3 or TRBV12-4; 10 nucleotides match TRBD2. The trim removed 7 bases at V and 1 base at J, leaving 3 bases unmatched. The CDR3 loop spans 15 amino acids. CDR3 amino acids: CASIRTSGNTGELFF. The CDR3 DNA reads TGTGCCAGCATCCGGACTAGCGGGAACACCGGGGAGCTGTTTTTT.

CDR3 nucleotide sequence: TGTACCAGCAGCTTAGGGGCAGGGGGCTTGCATGGCTACACCTTC. Its translation: CTSSLGAGGLHGYTF. The rearrangement joins TRBV7-2 to TRBJ1-2; 8 nucleotides align to TRBD1. The ends lost 1 base at V and 6 bases at J; junction bases unmatched: 7. CDR1 and CDR2 from the germline V gene are SGHTA and FQGNSA. The CDR3 sequence is 15 residues long.

This clonotype was counted a few times. The V call is TRBV5-4, the J call TRBJ2-3; D call uncertain. Germline loops: CDR1 SGHNT, CDR2 YYREEE (reference sequence). The ends were cut back, 2 bases at V and 2 bases at J, with 9 bases in the middle. The CDR3 has 14 residues. The CDR3 DNA reads as TGTGCCAGCAGCTTTCCGGAACTCACAGATACGCAGTATTTT. Residues: CASSFPELTDTQYF.

There are a few counts of this clonotype. This sequence joins TRBV29-1 and TRBJ2-7, with 10 bases matching TRBD2. This CDR3 contains 13 residues. After removal of 6 bases from V and 2 bases from J, the junction contained 4 bases not matched to a gene. The V gene's germline CDR1 is SQVTM and CDR2 ANQGSEA. The CDR3 loop reads CSVGTSETYEQYF. CDR3 bases: TGCAGCGTGGGGACTAGCGAAACCTACGAGCAGTACTTC.

This CDR3 is CASSPGRWGGDTEAFF. The CDR3 DNA follows: TGCGCCAGCAGCCCCGGGAGGTGGGGAGGGGACACTGAAGCTTTCTTT. The V gene is TRBV5-1, the J gene TRBJ1-1, with D tentatively TRBD1 (5 bases). V gave up 4 bases and J gave up 3 bases, with 19 bases separating them. Germline V gene data show CDR1 as SGHRS and CDR2 as YFSETQ. The length of the CDR3 is 16 residues.

A few counts support this clonotype. The chain has TRBV15 and TRBJ1-2; no clear D. V lost 1 base and J lost 0, with 9 bases in between. The CDR3 is 15 residues long. CDR1 is LNHNV and CDR2 is YYDKDF in the germline V gene (reference sequence). The CDR3, as DNA: TGTGCCACCAGCAGAGTAGCAAGAGCTAACTATGGCTACACCTTC. As protein: CATSRVARANYGYTF.

This rearrangement joins TRBV28 to TRBJ2-1; possibly TRBD1 or TRBD2 for D (5 bases each). This CDR3 is built from 13 residues. CDR1 and CDR2 (germline): MDHEN, SYDVKM. V gave up 6 bases and J gave up 8 bases, with 14 bases separating them. CDR3 DNA sequence: TGTGCCAGCAGCCGGGACCCCTCCGATGAGCAGTTCTTC. Protein: CASSRDPSDEQFF. Drawing the rest from reference TRBV28 and TRBJ2-1, the complete variable domain is DVKVTQSSRYLVKRTGEKVFLECVQDMDHENMFWYRQDPGLGLRLIYFSYDVKMKEKGDIPEGYSVSREKKERFSLILESASTNQTSMYLCASSRDPSDEQFFGPGTRLTVL.

V is TRBV6-2 or TRBV6-3 and J is TRBJ2-1; 14 nucleotides agree with TRBD2. CDR3 length: 18 residues. Trimming took 1 base from V and 5 from J; bases not matched to a gene: 7. Per germline, CDR1 MNHEY and CDR2 SVGEGT. CDR3 sequence reads: CASSYFGLAGGRDNEQFF. The CDR3 nucleotides are TGTGCCAGCAGTTACTTCGGACTAGCGGGAGGTAGGGACAATGAGCAGTTCTTC.

The table lists this clonotype with a few counts. The chain couples TRBV7-9 to TRBJ2-4, with D tentatively TRBD2 (7 bases). V lost 5 bases to trimming and J lost 6 bases, with 23 bases between them. The CDR3 is 17 residues long. Per the germline V gene, CDR1 is SEHNR and CDR2 is FQNEAQ (reference sequence). The CDR3 coding sequence is TGTGCCAGCAGCCCCGGGGGAGGGGGGGCCTCTACAAACATTCAGTACTTC. Its translation is CASSPGGGGASTNIQYF.

In this sample, this clonotype turned up a few times. The J gene is TRBJ1-2, the V gene TRBV4-3, with D perhaps matching TRBD1 (6 bases). This CDR3 has 17 residues. The ends were cut back, 2 bases at V and 2 bases at J, with 18 bases in the middle. Germline lookup yields CDR1 LGHNA and CDR2 YSLEER. CDR3 loop: CASSQLKGGQSNYGYTF. The CDR3 nucleotides read TGCGCCAGCAGCCAACTTAAGGGAGGACAGTCAAACTATGGCTACACCTTC.

The genes are TRBV20-1 and TRBJ2-7, with D possibly TRBD2 on 5 matching bases. Germline values: CDR1 DFQATT, CDR2 SNEGSKA (reference sequence). CDR3 length equals 16 residues. V lost 1 base and J lost 6, with 22 bases in between. As DNA, the CDR3 is TGCAGTGCTAGAGGGGTGGTGAGGGCCAGGTCGAGCGAGCAGTACTTC. The encoded protein is CSARGVVRARSSEQYF.

This clonotype has a handful of counts. V usage is TRBV6-1 and J usage is TRBJ1-5; 11 nucleotides agree with TRBD1. This CDR3 is 17 amino acids long. In germline, CDR1 is MNHNS, CDR2 SASEGT. After removal of 6 bases from V and 3 bases from J, the junction contained 10 bases not matched to a gene. CDR3 region: CASRRAGTGGSNQPQHF. In DNA, the CDR3 is TGTGCCAGCAGACGAGCCGGGACAGGGGGGTCCAATCAGCCCCAGCATTTT.